A selection of T cell receptor beta chains follows, all from one sample in a study of T cells in Graves' hyperthyroidism and ophthalmopathy. MiXCR, run by TCRdb on the multiplex PCR reads, gives a single entry per CDR3 protein. The sample contains around 440,000 distinct CDR3 sequences, about 15% of which appear only once. Sequencing input: blood. The source of these receptors is a woman between 18 and 29 years old with Graves' hyperthyroidism. Both conserved end residues are part of each CDR3. Each record gives: J gene, V gene, CDR3 protein.

TRBJ2-7 | TRBV12-3/TRBV12-4 | CASSLGVGSRSEQYF
TRBJ2-3 | TRBV19 | CASSIAMLQGAEDTQYF
TRBJ2-1 | TRBV7-2 | CASSNLGQGAYNEQFF
TRBJ1-2 | TRBV6-4 | CASRPPGSGGDGYTF
TRBJ1-3 | TRBV7-2 | CASSLDGQSSGNTIYF
TRBJ2-7 | TRBV9 | CASSPQTGVSSYEQYF
TRBJ2-1 | TRBV5-1 | CASSLLLETNEQFF
TRBJ2-2 | TRBV4-1 | CASSRHRANTGELFF
TRBJ1-1 | TRBV10-3 | CAIRGLQGADEAFF
TRBJ1-5 | TRBV20-1 | CSASDRQRRNQPQHF
TRBJ2-7 | TRBV20-1 | CSVLLAGAYEQYF
TRBJ1-2 | TRBV9 | CASSVGPKGGNYGYTF
TRBJ1-2 | TRBV7-2 | CASSLIGQNQGGYTF
TRBJ1-4 | TRBV20-1 | CSAREDSRREKLFF
TRBJ1-1 | TRBV3-1 | CASSQDAGGSTEAFF
TRBJ2-2 | TRBV11-2 | CASSLDRWDSTSKTNTGELFF
TRBJ2-7 | TRBV6-1 | CAITSGTGTYEQYF
TRBJ1-6 | TRBV7-8 | CASSLRISPLHF
TRBJ1-4 | TRBV6-5 | CASSYSWEATNEKLFF
TRBJ2-3 | TRBV6-1 | CASRQSGGYTDTQYF
TRBJ1-1 | TRBV12-3/TRBV12-4 | CASSFGHIPEAFF
TRBJ2-3 | TRBV24-1 | CATSGQGSTDTQYF
TRBJ1-5 | TRBV6-1 | CASSYLDRGYQPQHF
TRBJ2-1 | TRBV7-2 | CASSLIWGSNNEQFF
TRBJ2-1 | TRBV12-3/TRBV12-4 | CASSFKLEGSYNEQFF
TRBJ1-1 | TRBV10-3 | CAIRDRTTEAFF
TRBJ2-5 | TRBV6-1 | CASRLDRGRRETQYF
TRBJ1-1 | TRBV10-3 | CAISESGETEAFF
TRBJ2-3 | TRBV28 | CASSGGTGSTDTQYF
TRBJ2-7 | TRBV5-4 | CASSLSLTGDEQYF
TRBJ1-1 | TRBV18 | CASSPLDRGFTEAFF
TRBJ2-1 | TRBV12-3/TRBV12-4 | CASSFRTEQFF
TRBJ2-1 | TRBV12-3/TRBV12-4 | CASRSIWEQFF
TRBJ2-1 | TRBV18 | CASSHGILSDNEQFF
TRBJ1-2 | TRBV12-3/TRBV12-4 | CASSFQGKDFRANYGYTF
TRBJ2-6 | TRBV28 | CASSHAGLAGANVLTF
TRBJ1-5 | TRBV12-3/TRBV12-4 | CASSGTGSSSPQHF
TRBJ1-2 | TRBV28 | CASRTRGASGYGYTF
TRBJ2-7 | TRBV2 | CASSVSQTYEQYF
TRBJ2-1 | TRBV7-3 | CASSFGGGNNEQFF
TRBJ2-2 | TRBV2 | CASTVRGVITGELFF
TRBJ2-3 | TRBV29-1 | CSAWDRYGTDTQYF
TRBJ2-7 | TRBV7-6 | CASSPLPWGSSYEQYF
TRBJ2-2 | TRBV19 | CASSIRTGELFF
TRBJ2-7 | TRBV20-1 | CSAEQGDEQYF
TRBJ2-7 | TRBV18 | CASSLREREQYF
TRBJ2-1 | TRBV2 | CASRTGLAYNEQFF
TRBJ1-1 | TRBV29-1 | CSAARVNTEAFF